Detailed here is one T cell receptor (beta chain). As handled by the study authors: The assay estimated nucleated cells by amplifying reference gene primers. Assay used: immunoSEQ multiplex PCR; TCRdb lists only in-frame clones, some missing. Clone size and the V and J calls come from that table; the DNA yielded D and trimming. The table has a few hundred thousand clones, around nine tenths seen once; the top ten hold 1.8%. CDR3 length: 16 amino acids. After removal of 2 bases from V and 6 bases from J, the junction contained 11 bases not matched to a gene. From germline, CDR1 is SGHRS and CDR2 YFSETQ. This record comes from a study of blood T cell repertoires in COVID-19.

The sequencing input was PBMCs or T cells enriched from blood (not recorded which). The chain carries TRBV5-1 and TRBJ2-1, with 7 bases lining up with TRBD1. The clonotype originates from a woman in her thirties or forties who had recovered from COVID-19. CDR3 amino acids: CASSFRQGLRGNEQFF. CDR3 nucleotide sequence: TGCGCCAGCAGCTTCAGACAGGGATTACGTGGCAATGAGCAGTTCTTC.